The TCR beta chain described here comes from a study of regulatory T cells in long-lasting Graves disease (dated by TCRdb to the early 2020s). Some background on the complete study: Newly diagnosed Graves' disease patients had taken antithyroid drugs for less than 3 months. Patients with persistent Graves' disease were compared with patients with newly diagnosed Graves' disease using TCR sequencing and RNA sequencing of peripheral blood. The study took place in China and was registered as a clinical trial. A total of around 33 samples were covered by TCR sequencing, comprising about 13 persistent and around 20 newly diagnosed Graves' disease patients.

The time point label, as the study defines it: newly diagnosed GD, antithyroid drugs for less than 3 months. For both TCR sequencing and RNA sequencing, RNA was extracted from PBMCs using TRIzol. The diagnosis of Graves' disease followed American Thyroid Association guidelines. The patients came from an endocrinology department in Xi'an, China. From each patient, nine milliliters of peripheral blood was collected into an EDTA anticoagulant tube. Ficoll Paque Plus density gradient separation was used to isolate PBMCs, and no additional T cell sorting was done. An Agilent 2100 Bioanalyzer and agarose gel were used to check RNA quality, while a NanoDrop 2000 measured RNA concentration. Library method: multiplex PCR. These reads were obtained on an Illumina HiSeq 4000. iRepertoire HTBI primers and Arm-PCR amplification of CDR3 regions were used to construct TCR beta libraries. Gel purification was performed on PCR products prior to sequencing. The source study handled its data this way. A total of fewer than 65 TRBV and some 15 TRBJ segments were identified across samples and were used for gene usage analysis of CDR3 amino acid clonotypes. Filtered high-quality paired reads were merged into contigs using COPE and FqMerger. BLAST was used to align contigs to IMGT TRBV, TRBD and TRBJ reference genes, with CDR3 defined following IMGT. Highly expanded clones were defined as clonotypes with a frequency above 0.1%. Shannon entropy was used to measure repertoire diversity, and the Gini coefficient was used to measure V-J evenness. Public clonotypes were defined as clonotypes shared by more than one individual. The public reads were reanalyzed by TCRdb: fastp trimming at Q25, MiXCR alignment, in-frame beta chains only. Rows with a matching CDR3 protein are joined into one entry that keeps the most common DNA and genes. The V and J calls and clone size come from TCRdb's table, not from the authors' own analysis. This sample comprises 600,000 to 650,000 distinct CDR3 sequences, about 16% of them detected only once. The top ten clonotypes cover more than 15% of the sample.

Findings and caveats that apply to the study as a whole: The study examined only peripheral blood because the primary lesion, thyroid tissue, could not be accessed. Compared with newly diagnosed patients, patients with persistent Graves' disease had lower TCR Shannon entropy and fewer highly expanded clones, which suggests clonal expansion. Patients with persistent disease shared more public clonotypes (fewer than 3,000) than newly diagnosed patients did (approximately 990). Sequencing and analysis were restricted to the TCR beta chain. The authors noted that the small sample size was a limitation that may lower accuracy.

For this clonotype: This clone's antigen is unknown. Per-nucleotide qualities are absent, and no much larger clonotype sits a single base away.

Another study also made use of these data, one on T cells in Graves' hyperthyroidism and ophthalmopathy. The second study also describes: A patient counted as having stable Graves' hyperthyroidism if no progression to ophthalmopathy occurred over 18 months of follow-up. The hyperthyroidism patients were between 18 and 65 years old and newly diagnosed, with a disease duration of less than 2 months. The study excluded patients with uncontrolled infections, other autoimmune diseases, pregnancy or lactation. Diagnoses relied on clinical symptoms, serum thyroxine and TRAb, thyroid ultrasound and orbital computed tomography. For the first round of RT-PCR on the TCR CDR3, the HTBI primer set was used together with the Qiagen OneStep RT-PCR kit. Most expanded thyroid clonotypes (frequency above 0.001) were also detected in blood, suggesting blood repertoires may reflect thyroid immune responses. In cross-validation, a model built on a 13 V-J signature told ophthalmopathy apart from stable hyperthyroidism with 85% to 90% sensitivity and around 83% specificity, and in testing the same model reached 80%/75%. In validation, the model predicted progression to ophthalmopathy with approximately 71% sensitivity and about 73% specificity, a median of 6.5 months before onset. A discovery cohort of about 95 patients, fewer than 50 with Graves' ophthalmopathy and about 58 with stable Graves' hyperthyroidism, was used to find distinguishing TCR V-J signatures. Prospective prediction of ophthalmopathy was tested in an independent validation cohort consisting of some 19 hyperthyroidism patients and around 16 patients who later progressed to ophthalmopathy. The roughly 100 discovery patients were randomly split 7:3 into training and test sets. The study also compared thyroid tissue and blood T-cell repertoires from several Graves' hyperthyroidism patients. After blood sampling, hyperthyroidism patients were treated with methimazole at a starting dose of 30 mg daily, and ophthalmopathy patients were treated with high-dose intravenous methylprednisolone. A second multiplex PCR round built the libraries, followed by size selection and purification. Paired-end sequencing of the libraries was performed with 100 bp reads on an Illumina HiSeq2000. Raw data were processed with SOAPnuke, discarding reads with adapters, uncalled bases, mean Phred below 15, or no exact constant-primer or identifier match. COPE v1.2.5 was used to merge the high-quality paired reads, and each unique nucleotide sequence was defined as a clonotype. MiTCR v1.1 was used to align clonotypes to the IMGT TRBV, TRBD and TRBJ reference segments. Analysis was restricted to V-J combinations with a frequency above 0.0001, which covered 99.2% of repertoires. The TCS score was defined as the ratio of F50 (clonal expansion) to E x V (chaos), calculated using BLOSUM62-based TCRdist between CDR3 peptides within each V-J. Welch's t-statistics and random forest reduced roughly 500 V-J features to roughly 13, which were used in a naive Bayes classifier (R e1071). No statistical method was used to fix the sample size in advance, and group allocation was not hidden from the investigators. According to the paper, TCR Vbeta CDR3 sequencing was carried out on 120 to 150 peripheral blood samples, which came from approximately 41 ophthalmopathy, fewer than 80 hyperthyroidism and roughly 17 progressor patients.

The specimen was peripheral blood mononuclear cells (PBMCs), collected at new diagnosis, from a patient treated with antithyroid drugs. The sequence was collected from a woman in her 30s with Graves disease. Donor details come from another sample of the same person, matched by shared clones.

The CDR3 reads CSVCRTTNEKLFF. The sequence in DNA is TGCAGCGTCTGTCGAACAACTAATGAAAAACTGTTTTTT. The chain joins TRBV29-1 to TRBJ1-4, with no confident D gene call. At the junction V is shortened by 6 bases and J by 0 bases, with 8 bases in between. There are 13 amino acids in the CDR3, from cysteine to phenylalanine inclusive. Only the CDR3 DNA stays, 39 bases, in frame from base 1. CDR1 and CDR2 (SQVTM, ANQGSEA) derive from the germline V gene.